This TCR beta chain appears in the sequencing data of a study of post-analysis software for immune sequencing data. On the study more broadly: Included among the disease courses, which were recorded for the cohort, were relapsing-remitting, secondary progressive and progressive-relapsing multiple sclerosis. Findings of the study overall: Multiple sclerosis patients had significantly lower normalized Chao1 diversity than controls. The five TRBV segments detected at higher frequency in patients than in controls included TRBV5-6, TRBV5-1 and TRBV20-1. F measure clustering grouped samples strongly by preparation batch.

This clonotype was detected only once. Its target is not known. The junction differs from germline at one of its ends, possibly a read error. Unique molecular identifiers tagged the TCR beta cDNA libraries. With about 0.95 to 10 million T cells as the source, 450,000 to 600,000 cDNA molecules resulted. Each CDR3 protein is one row after TCRdb ran MiXCR on the PCR reads. The repertoire holds about 770,000 distinct CDR3 sequences, with roughly 50% as singletons. Looked up from germline, CDR1 is ENHRY and CDR2 is SYGVKD. This CDR3 region has 14 residues. The sequenced sample was blood. J is TRBJ2-2 and V is TRBV10-3; D is possibly TRBD2 (5 bases). The origin of this receptor is a girl under 18 with multiple sclerosis. The CDR3 DNA reads as TGTGCCATTAGTGAATCAACGGGGACCGGGGAGCTGTTTTTT. As protein: CAISESTGTGELFF.